This T cell receptor (beta chain) was recovered during a study of T-cell memory formation after mild COVID-19. Trimming took off 0 bases at V and 3 bases at J, with 10 bases between the two ends. The length of the CDR3 is 15 residues. The germline CDR1 and CDR2 sequences are LNHNV and YYDKDF (reference sequence). This clonotype was seen only a few times. TCRdb fed the 5' RACE reads into MiXCR, producing one record per CDR3 protein. The sample contains hundreds of thousands of distinct CDR3 sequences, over 15% of which appear only once. Sequenced: PBMCs or a T cell subset sorted from them (not recorded which). The genes are TRBV15 and TRBJ2-3; D is possibly TRBD2 (6 bases). The TCR sequence derives from a man between 18 and 29 years old who had mild COVID-19 (a few samples of this study predate the infection). Cell type and time point are not known. CDR3 nucleotide sequence: TGTGCCACCAGCAGAGATACGGGGAGGACAGATACGCAGTATTTT. This gives the protein CATSRDTGRTDTQYF.